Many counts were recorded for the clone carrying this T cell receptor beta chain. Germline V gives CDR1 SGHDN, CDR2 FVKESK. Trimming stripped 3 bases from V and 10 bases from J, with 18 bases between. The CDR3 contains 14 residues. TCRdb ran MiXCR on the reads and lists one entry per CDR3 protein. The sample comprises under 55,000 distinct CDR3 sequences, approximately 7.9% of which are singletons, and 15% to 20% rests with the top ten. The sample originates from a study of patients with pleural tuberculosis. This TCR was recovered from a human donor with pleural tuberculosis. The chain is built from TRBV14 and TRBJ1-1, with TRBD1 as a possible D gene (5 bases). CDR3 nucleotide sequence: TGTGCCAGCAGCCAGGGGGACCCCCGAAAAGGAGCTTTCTTT. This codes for CASSQGDPRKGAFF.